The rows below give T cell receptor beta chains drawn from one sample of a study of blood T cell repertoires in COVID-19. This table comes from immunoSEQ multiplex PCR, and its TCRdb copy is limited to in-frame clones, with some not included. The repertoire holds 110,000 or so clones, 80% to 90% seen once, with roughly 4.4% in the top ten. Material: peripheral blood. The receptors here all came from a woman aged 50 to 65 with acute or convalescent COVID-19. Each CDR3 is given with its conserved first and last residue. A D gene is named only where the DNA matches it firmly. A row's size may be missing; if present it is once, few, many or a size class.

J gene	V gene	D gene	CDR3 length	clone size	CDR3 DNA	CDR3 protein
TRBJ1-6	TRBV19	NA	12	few	TGTGCCAGTGGGCAGACGAATTCACCCCTCCACTTT	CASGQTNSPLHF
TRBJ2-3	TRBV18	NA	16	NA	TGTGCCAGCTCCCCTCTGGCGGGGTCGAGCACAGATACGCAGTATTTT	CASSPLAGSSTDTQYF
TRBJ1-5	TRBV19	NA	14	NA	TGTGCCAGTAGTATGATGGCCCCGGGGCAGCCCCAGCATTTT	CASSMMAPGQPQHF
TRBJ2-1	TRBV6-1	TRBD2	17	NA	TGTGCCAGCAGTGAATGGCCTAGCGGGGGGCCCTACAATGAGCAGTTCTTC	CASSEWPSGGPYNEQFF
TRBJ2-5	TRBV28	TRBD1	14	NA	TGTGCCAGCAGTTGGTACAGGGGCTCGGAGACCCAGTACTTC	CASSWYRGSETQYF
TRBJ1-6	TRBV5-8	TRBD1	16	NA	TGTGCCAGCAGTCGCGGGACAGGGCAGGTGGAATCACCCCTCCACTTT	CASSRGTGQVESPLHF
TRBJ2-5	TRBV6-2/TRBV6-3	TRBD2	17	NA	TGTGCCAGCAGTTATTTCCCGGGACTAGCGAGGGCAGAGACCCAGTACTTC	CASSYFPGLARAETQYF
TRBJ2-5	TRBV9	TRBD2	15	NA	TGTGCCAGCAGCGTTGGCGGGAGGGCCCGGGAGACCCAGTACTTC	CASSVGGRARETQYF
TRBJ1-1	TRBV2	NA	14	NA	TGTGCCAGCAGTCCCAGACAGATCAACACTGAAGCTTTCTTT	CASSPRQINTEAFF
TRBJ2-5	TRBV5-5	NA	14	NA	TGTGCCAGCAGCGACGGGAGTACCCAAGAGACCCAGTACTTC	CASSDGSTQETQYF
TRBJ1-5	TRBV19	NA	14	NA	TGTGCCAGTAGCCCGGACAGTAGCAATCAGCCCCAGCATTTT	CASSPDSSNQPQHF
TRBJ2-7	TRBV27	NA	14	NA	TGTGCCAGCAGTCAGACAGTTCCCTCCTACGAGCAGTACTTC	CASSQTVPSYEQYF
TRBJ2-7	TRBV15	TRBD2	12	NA	TGTGCCACCTCTCCCGGGGGGTACGAGCAGTACTTC	CATSPGGYEQYF
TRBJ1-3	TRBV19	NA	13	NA	TGTGCCAGTCAAACAGACGGTGGAAACACCATATATTTT	CASQTDGGNTIYF
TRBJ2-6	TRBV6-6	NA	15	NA	TGTGCCAGCAGCTGGACAGACTCTGGGGCCAACGTCCTGACTTTC	CASSWTDSGANVLTF
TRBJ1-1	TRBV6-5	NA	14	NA	TGTGCCAGCAGTTACTCGGGCTCGAACACTGAAGCTTTCTTT	CASSYSGSNTEAFF
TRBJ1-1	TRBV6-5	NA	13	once	TGTGCCAGCACCGAATACCCGGGGACTGAAGCTTTCTTT	CASTEYPGTEAFF
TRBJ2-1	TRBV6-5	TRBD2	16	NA	TGTGCCAGCAGTTCCGGGACTAGCGCGCGATTGTACGAGCAGTTCTTC	CASSSGTSARLYEQFF
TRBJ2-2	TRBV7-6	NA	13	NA	TGTGCCAGCAGCCGGTCCTACACCGGGGAGCTGTTTTTT	CASSRSYTGELFF
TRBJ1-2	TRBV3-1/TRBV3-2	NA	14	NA	TGTGCCAGCAGCCAAGTCCCCGACACTTCTGGCTACACCTTC	CASSQVPDTSGYTF
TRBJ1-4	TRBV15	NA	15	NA	TGTGCCACCAGCATATCCAGACTTCTTAATGAAAAACTGTTTTTT	CATSISRLLNEKLFF
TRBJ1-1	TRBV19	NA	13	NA	TGTGCCAGTAGCACCGGGATTAGGACTGAAGCTTTCTTT	CASSTGIRTEAFF
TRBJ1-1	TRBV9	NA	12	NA	TGTGCCAGCAGCGTATTCGAGGGAATCAAGTTCTTT	CASSVFEGIKFF